This T cell receptor beta chain stems from a study of T cell repertoires in cytomegalovirus infection. Study overall: It was the public TCR beta signatures that indicated both CMV infection and matching HLA type. Study results and limitations: The ex vivo response showed dominance by HLA-C-restricted CMV-specific TCR beta clonotypes. Carriage of CMV together with the relevant HLA was identifiable through cumulative public TCR beta family frequency.

MiXCR, applied by TCRdb to the reads, yields one record per CDR3 protein. This table holds fewer than 700,000 distinct CDR3 sequences, roughly 26% found once. About this clonotype: The antigen is unknown.

Sequencing input: CD8+ T cells from PBMCs. This receptor was taken from a human donor in good health (CMV status not recorded). Some clones in this sample may be carry-over from other donors' samples.

CDR3: CSALGTGAEFLETQYF. DNA of the CDR3: TGCAGTGCTTTGGGGACAGGGGCGGAGTTCTTGGAGACCCAGTACTTC. The rearrangement links TRBV20-1 to TRBJ2-5; the match to TRBD1 covers 10 bases. V was clipped by 5 bases and J by 5 bases; unmatched bases: 14. The CDR3 is made up of 16 amino acids. The germline CDR1 and CDR2 sequences are DFQATT and SNEGSKA (reference sequence).